The text below deals with one TCR beta chain. The sample is drawn from a study of blood T cell repertoires in COVID-19. Study information: The analysed material was cDNA or gDNA that came from T cells, B-cell-depleted T cells, or PBMCs.

The ends were cut back, 2 bases at V and 2 bases at J, with 6 bases in the middle. The CDR3 loop spans 14 amino acids. Germline CDR1 and CDR2: MNHEY and SVGAGI. In the source study's methods: Reference gene primer amplification gave nucleated cell count estimates. The repertoire was sequenced with immunoSEQ multiplex PCR; TCRdb's copy has only in-frame clones and lacks some. Clone size and V and J calls were adopted from that table, with D and trimming inferred from the DNA. The table includes around 70,000 clones, around 86% detected once. This sequence originates from a woman older than 75 with active or convalescent COVID-19. Sequencing was performed on peripheral blood. The gene calls are TRBV6-5 and TRBJ1-4, with D uncertain. The CDR3 protein is CASSYSQTNEKLFF. CDR3 sequence (DNA): TGTGCCAGCAGTTACAGTCAGACTAATGAAAAACTGTTTTTT.